The TCR beta chain described here comes from a study of cytomegalovirus exposure and HLA in healthy donors. The primer mix had 60 Vbeta and 13 Jbeta primers. TCRdb's copy holds only in-frame clones and misses some; the assay was immunoSEQ multiplex PCR. Among some 150,000 clones, about 80% were seen once, and the ten largest hold 9.7%. General study results and limits: Several of the most significant clusters appeared linked to common viral pathogens, based on a later analysis. CMV antigen specificity of a few CMV-associated chains was confirmed in vitro.

On this clone: Its antigen is as yet unknown.

Deletions cut 4 bases from V and 7 bases from J, with 13 bases between. Germline values: CDR1 SQVTM, CDR2 ANQGSEA. There are 12 residues in the CDR3. V usage is TRBV29-1 and J usage is TRBJ2-5; TRBD1 is a possible D gene (5 bases). The TCR comes from a man between 18 and 29 years old in good health and CMV-seropositive. Material: PBMCs. CDR3 protein: CSVAWGQGTQYF. CDR3 coding DNA: TGCAGCGTTGCGTGGGGTCAGGGGACCCAGTACTTC.